These 14 T cell receptor beta chains were sequenced from one sample in a study of control samples from healthy donors and cancer patients. The method was immunoSEQ multiplex PCR; TCRdb's version includes in-frame clones alone and lacks a portion of them. The sample yields over 200,000 clones, over 70% seen once. Specimen: PBMCs. The source is a woman aged 55 to 70 with lung cancer.

The chain recombines TRBV5-4 with TRBJ1-1; D remains unclear. CDR1 SGHNT and CDR2 YYREEE come from the germline V gene (reference sequence). This CDR3 is 12 amino acids long. V lost 7 bases and J lost 0, with 7 bases in between. CDR3 DNA: TGTGCCAGCGGACCTATGAACACTGAAGCTTTCTTT. Translated, it gives CASGPMNTEAFF. Full variable domain (missing parts from reference TRBV5-4 and TRBJ1-1): ETGVTQSPTHLIKTRGQQVTLRCSSQSGHNTVSWYQQALGQGPQFIFQYYREEENGRGNFPPRFSGLQFPNYSSELNVNALELDDSALYLCASGPMNTEAFFGQGTRLTVV.

The CDR3 nucleotides read TGTGCCAGCTCACTGTGGGAGAATCAGCCCCAGCATTTT. Its protein product is CASSLWENQPQHF. The rearrangement joins TRBV18 to TRBJ1-5, with D hard to call. Germline V gene sequence: CDR1 KGHSH, CDR2 LQKENI. This CDR3 is 13 amino acids long. V was cut by 4 bases and J by 4 bases, with 8 bases left in between.

This chain joins TRBV11-2 and TRBJ2-1; D perhaps matches TRBD2 (6 bases). Germline assignment: CDR1 SGHAT and CDR2 FQNNGV. The V and J ends lost 3 bases and 4 bases respectively, with 10 bases between them. This CDR3 contains 14 residues. In DNA form, the CDR3 reads TGTGCCAGCAGCTTTGGGACTGGGTACAATGAGCAGTTCTTC. The encoded protein is CASSFGTGYNEQFF. Full variable domain (outside the CDR3, taken from reference TRBV11-2 and TRBJ2-1): EAGVAQSPRYKIIEKRQSVAFWCNPISGHATLYWYQQILGQGPKLLIQFQNNGVVDDSQLPKDRFSAERLKGVDSTLKIQPAKLEDSAVYLCASSFGTGYNEQFFGPGTRLTVL.

The table lists this clone with a few counts. Germline and junction disagree at one end, which may indicate a read error. The sample carries other DNA sequences with the same CDR3. The chain combines TRBV29-1 with TRBJ2-7; possibly TRBD2 for D (7 bases). Germline V gives CDR1 SQVTM, CDR2 ANQGSEA. The CDR3 runs to 12 residues. The CDR3: CSVEGGGYEQYF. For the CDR3, the DNA is TGCAGCGTGGAAGGGGGGGGTTACGAGCAGTACTTC.

V and J are TRBV5-1 and TRBJ2-7; D gene ambiguous. V was cut by 0 bases and J by 4 bases, with 11 bases left in between. Germline assignment: CDR1 SGHRS and CDR2 YFSETQ. The CDR3 extends over 14 amino acids. The CDR3 coding sequence is TGCGCCAGCAGCTTGGTAGATATGGGATACGAGCAGTACTTC. This translates into CASSLVDMGYEQYF.

The gene calls are TRBV5-6 and TRBJ1-2; D remains ambiguous. V was trimmed by 3 bases and J by 7 bases, leaving 7 bases between them. Germline CDR1 SGHDT, CDR2 YYEEEE. The CDR3 is made up of 11 amino acids. This CDR3 reads CASSYSSGYTF. The CDR3 DNA follows: TGTGCCAGCAGCTACAGTAGTGGCTACACCTTC.

This chain uses TRBV7-2 with TRBJ1-5, with D uncertain. The CDR3 loop spans 13 amino acids. Germline values: CDR1 SGHTA, CDR2 FQGNSA. Deletions cut 1 base from V and 9 bases from J, with 10 bases between. The CDR3 sequence is CASSLDLWRPQHF. The CDR3 bases are TGTGCCAGCAGCTTAGATCTCTGGCGGCCCCAGCATTTT.

V gene TRBV18 combines with J gene TRBJ2-2; 8 nucleotides match TRBD1. Germline CDR1 KGHSH, CDR2 LQKENI. Trimming removed 3 bases from V and 2 bases from J; junction bases left unmatched: 11. CDR3 size: 18 residues. The CDR3 loop reads CASSPRTGGQGNTGELFF. The CDR3 region has the DNA TGTGCCAGCTCACCGCGAACCGGCGGACAGGGAAACACCGGGGAGCTGTTTTTT.

The chain carries TRBV9 and TRBJ2-1, with 9 nucleotides matching TRBD1. The CDR3 has 14 residues. The junction had 8 bases not matched to a gene; V was cut back by 4 bases and J by 9 bases. Germline V gene sequence: CDR1 SGDLS, CDR2 YYNGEE. The CDR3 DNA reads as TGTGCCAGCAGCCGCTTAACAGGGGGCGGTGAGCAGTTCTTC. Translating it yields CASSRLTGGGEQFF.

J is TRBJ1-4 and V is TRBV29-1, with D maybe TRBD1 (6 bases). The CDR3 totals 13 residues. Trimming left V 1 base short and J 8 bases short, with 11 bases between. The germline V gene encodes CDR1 SQVTM and CDR2 ANQGSEA. The chain's CDR3 is CSVEVGGHEKLFF. The CDR3 DNA reads TGCAGCGTTGAAGTCGGGGGCCACGAAAAACTGTTTTTT.

The rearrangement uses TRBV6-5 and TRBJ2-2; the match to TRBD1 covers 7 bases. The CDR3 is 14 residues long. V lost 8 bases, J lost 4 bases, and 7 bases stayed unmatched. The germline V gene has CDR1 MNHEY and CDR2 SVGAGI. The CDR3 sequence is CASATGLATGELFF. DNA for the CDR3: TGTGCCAGCGCGACAGGGTTGGCCACCGGGGAGCTGTTTTTT.

The chain joins TRBV5-4 to TRBJ2-2, with 12 bases that match TRBD1. The CDR3 totals 18 residues. Germline lookup yields CDR1 SGHNT and CDR2 YYREEE (reference sequence). V dropped 4 bases and J dropped 1; count of bases not matched to a gene: 8. In DNA, the CDR3 is TGTGCCAGCAGCCCGCCGGGACAGGGGGCGCAGAACACCGGGGAGCTGTTTTTT. The encoded protein is CASSPPGQGAQNTGELFF.

The rearrangement uses TRBV3-1 (or the pseudogene TRBV3-2) and TRBJ2-2; the D gene is possibly TRBD2 (5 bases). CDR1 and CDR2 from the germline V gene are LGHDT and YNNKEL (reference sequence). The CDR3 sequence is 13 residues long. Trimming stripped 4 bases from V and 5 bases from J, with 8 bases between. CDR3 DNA: TGTGCCAGCAGCCCCCGGGGAACCGGGGAGCTGTTTTTT. The encoded protein is CASSPRGTGELFF.

The chain recombines TRBV30 with TRBJ2-7, with D possibly matching TRBD1 (5 bases). Germline assignment: CDR1 GTSNPN and CDR2 SVGIG (reference sequence). The CDR3 spans 13 residues. Trimming stripped 2 bases from V and 3 bases from J, with 11 bases between. The CDR3 DNA is TGTGCCTGGAGTTTCTCGACAGACTACGAGCAGTACTTC. This sequence encodes CAWSFSTDYEQYF.